One and the same sample provided the 16 T cell receptor beta chains below, sequenced in a study of blood T cell repertoires in COVID-19. Generated by immunoSEQ multiplex PCR, the TCRdb table keeps only in-frame clones and is missing some. The sample yields about 180,000 clones, more than 70% seen once. The sequencing sample was made of peripheral blood. These receptor sequences come from a man aged 40-49 years with active or convalescent COVID-19.

The chain couples TRBV11-2 to TRBJ1-2; perhaps TRBD1 as D (6 bases). The CDR3 sequence is 15 residues long. CDR1 and CDR2 from the germline V gene are SGHAT and FQNNGV. V lost 0 bases and J lost 3, with 11 bases in between. The CDR3 is CASSLDPGAHYGYTF. CDR3 DNA: TGTGCCAGCAGCTTAGACCCAGGGGCCCACTATGGCTACACCTTC.

This chain connects TRBV19 to TRBJ2-2; 11 bases align to TRBD2. Per germline, CDR1 LNHDA and CDR2 SQIVND (reference sequence). The CDR3 loop spans 15 amino acids. V shed 6 bases and J 7 bases; nucleotides not matched to a gene: 7. The CDR3 sequence is CASRTGTSGFGELFF. The CDR3 DNA follows: TGTGCCAGTAGGACCGGGACTAGCGGTTTCGGGGAGCTGTTTTTT.

The genes are TRBV6-5 and TRBJ2-7; the D gene is possibly TRBD1 (6 bases). Germline assignment: CDR1 MNHEY and CDR2 SVGAGI. The CDR3 is 13 amino acids. Trimming took 6 bases from V and 7 from J, leaving 16 bases between them. The CDR3 here is CASSTGIVGEQYF. The CDR3 bases are TGTGCCAGCAGCACAGGGATTGTTGGGGAGCAGTACTTC.

The chain uses TRBV28 and TRBJ2-7; no reliable D call. V lost 3 bases to trimming and J lost 5 bases, with 11 bases between them. Per the germline V gene, CDR1 is MDHEN and CDR2 is SYDVKM. CDR3 size: 13 residues. As DNA, the CDR3 is TGTGCCAGCAGTTTCGTACAAGACAACGAGCAGTACTTC. This encodes CASSFVQDNEQYF.

The rearrangement joins TRBV10-3 to TRBJ1-2; no definite D call. V was clipped by 2 bases and J by 12 bases, with 13 bases between them. The germline V gene encodes CDR1 ENHRY and CDR2 SYGVKD. This CDR3 contains 12 residues. Written as DNA, the CDR3 is TGTGCCATCAGTGAGGTGGAGGTGGTACACACCTTC. Residues: CAISEVEVVHTF.

The chain combines TRBV5-1 with TRBJ1-5; D perhaps matches TRBD1 (5 bases). The CDR3 length is 14 residues. Germline lookup yields CDR1 SGHRS and CDR2 YFSETQ. V shed 2 bases and J shed 2 bases, with 8 bases lying between them. CDR3 nucleotides: TGCGCCAGCAGCTTAGGGGAGGGCAATCAGCCCCAGCATTTT. Protein sequence: CASSLGEGNQPQHF.

This chain joins TRBV25-1 and TRBJ2-3; a possible D gene is TRBD2 (6 bases). Germline values: CDR1 MGHDK, CDR2 SYGVNS. This CDR3 is built from 15 residues. V was cut by 1 base and J by 2 bases, with 10 bases left in between. The CDR3 region has the DNA TGTGCCAGCAGTGAATTTGGGGACTCCACAGATACGCAGTATTTT. Its translation: CASSEFGDSTDTQYF.

The gene calls are TRBV28 and TRBJ1-5, with a tentative D call TRBD1 (5 bases). Trimming shortened V by 5 bases and J by 0 bases, and 17 bases separated the two germline ends. This CDR3 has 17 residues. Germline V CDR1 and CDR2: MDHEN, SYDVKM. This CDR3 is CASSGPTGDYSNQPQHF. CDR3 bases: TGTGCCAGCAGTGGCCCGACGGGGGACTATAGCAATCAGCCCCAGCATTTT.

The chain links TRBV6-6 to TRBJ2-3; 10 bases map to TRBD1. Germline CDR1 reads MNHNY; CDR2 reads SVGAGI (reference sequence). V lost 6 bases, J lost 3 bases, and 3 bases stayed unmatched. The CDR3 loop spans 14 amino acids. The CDR3 loop reads CASRWDRGTDTQYF. The DNA for the CDR3 is TGTGCCAGCAGATGGGACAGGGGAACAGATACGCAGTATTTT.

The chain has TRBV7-3 and TRBJ2-2, with 10 bases lining up with TRBD2. CDR1 SGHTA and CDR2 FQGTGA come from the germline V gene. The CDR3 spans 18 residues. V was pared by 5 bases and J by 0 bases, with 9 bases of the junction left unmatched. The CDR3 DNA sequence: TGTGCCAGCAGCCAGTGGACTAGCGGACTCACGAACACCGGGGAGCTGTTTTTT. It codes for CASSQWTSGLTNTGELFF.

This chain links TRBV7-9 with TRBJ1-1, with 10 bases matching TRBD1. CDR1 is SEHNR, CDR2 FQNEAQ, per germline (reference sequence). This CDR3 spans 17 amino acids. The J segment lost 0 bases and the V segment lost 2 bases, leaving 6 bases of the junction unmatched. CDR3 region: CASSLLGTGDVNTEAFF. The CDR3 DNA reads TGTGCCAGCAGCTTACTCGGGACAGGGGACGTGAACACTGAAGCTTTCTTT.

The chain couples TRBV30 to TRBJ1-4, with 8 nucleotides matching TRBD1. The V gene's germline CDR1 is GTSNPN and CDR2 SVGIG (reference sequence). The CDR3 has 15 amino acids. J gave up 3 bases and V 3 bases, and 6 bases lay outside the gene matches. The CDR3 loop is CAWRTKDRANEKLFF. DNA of the CDR3: TGTGCCTGGAGGACTAAGGACAGGGCTAATGAAAAACTGTTTTTT.

The CDR3 sequence: CSVESPRQGLDTDTQYF. The CDR3 region has the DNA TGCAGCGTTGAATCCCCCCGACAGGGACTTGACACAGATACGCAGTATTTT. The rearrangement links TRBV29-1 to TRBJ2-3; TRBD1 is a possible D gene (7 bases). CDR1 SQVTM and CDR2 ANQGSEA come from the germline V gene. V was shortened by 2 bases and J by 2 bases, with 20 bases between the two germline ends. The CDR3 has 17 residues.

The V and J genes are TRBV13 and TRBJ2-3; D is uncertain. This CDR3 comprises 14 residues. Trimming cost V 5 bases and J 2 bases, with 11 bases left between them. Germline loops: CDR1 PRHDT, CDR2 FYEKMQ (reference sequence). The CDR3 loop reads CASSPTVSTDTQYF. Here the CDR3 DNA reads TGTGCCAGCAGCCCCACGGTGTCCACAGATACGCAGTATTTT.

The rearrangement joins TRBV28 to TRBJ1-3, with D perhaps matching TRBD1 (6 bases). The germline gives CDR1 MDHEN, CDR2 SYDVKM. V was clipped by 2 bases and J by 2 bases, with 10 bases between them. This CDR3 is built from 15 residues. The CDR3 protein is CASSLPGQPGNTIYF. CDR3 DNA sequence: TGTGCCAGCAGTTTACCCGGACAGCCTGGAAACACCATATATTTT. Drawing the rest from reference TRBV28 and TRBJ1-3, the complete variable domain is DVKVTQSSRYLVKRTGEKVFLECVQDMDHENMFWYRQDPGLGLRLIYFSYDVKMKEKGDIPEGYSVSREKKERFSLILESASTNQTSMYLCASSLPGQPGNTIYFGEGSWLTVV.

This clone occurred a few times. V is TRBV5-6 and J is TRBJ1-6; maybe TRBD1 (5 bases). This CDR3 spans 14 amino acids. Germline assignment: CDR1 SGHDT and CDR2 YYEEEE. V was clipped by 0 bases and J by 8 bases, with 9 bases between them. CDR3 sequence: CASSLEGVDSPLHF. CDR3 DNA sequence: TGTGCCAGCAGCTTGGAAGGGGTAGATTCACCCCTCCACTTT.